This T cell receptor beta chain was sequenced in a study of blood T cell repertoires in COVID-19. Study context: Nucleic acid was either cDNA or gDNA, and it came from T cells, B-cell-depleted T cells, or PBMCs.

This clone has just one count. V was cut by 2 bases and J by 6 bases, with 16 bases left in between. Germline assignment: CDR1 LGHNA and CDR2 YNFKEQ. The CDR3 is 16 amino acids. As handled by the study authors: Counts of nucleated cells, estimated from reference gene primer amplification, were obtained. Some clones are missing from TCRdb's copy, which holds only in-frame ones; the method was immunoSEQ multiplex PCR. V and J calls plus clone size are reproduced from that table; the DNA served to infer D and trimming. The table has about 270,000 clones, around four fifths seen once. The chain is built from TRBV4-2 and TRBJ1-4, with D unclear. This receptor was obtained from a woman aged 50 to 60 with active or convalescent COVID-19. The specimen was peripheral blood. The DNA of the CDR3 is TGTGCCAGCAGCCAAAGAAGCCGGGGAGGTGATGAAAAACTGTTTTTT. Protein product: CASSQRSRGGDEKLFF.